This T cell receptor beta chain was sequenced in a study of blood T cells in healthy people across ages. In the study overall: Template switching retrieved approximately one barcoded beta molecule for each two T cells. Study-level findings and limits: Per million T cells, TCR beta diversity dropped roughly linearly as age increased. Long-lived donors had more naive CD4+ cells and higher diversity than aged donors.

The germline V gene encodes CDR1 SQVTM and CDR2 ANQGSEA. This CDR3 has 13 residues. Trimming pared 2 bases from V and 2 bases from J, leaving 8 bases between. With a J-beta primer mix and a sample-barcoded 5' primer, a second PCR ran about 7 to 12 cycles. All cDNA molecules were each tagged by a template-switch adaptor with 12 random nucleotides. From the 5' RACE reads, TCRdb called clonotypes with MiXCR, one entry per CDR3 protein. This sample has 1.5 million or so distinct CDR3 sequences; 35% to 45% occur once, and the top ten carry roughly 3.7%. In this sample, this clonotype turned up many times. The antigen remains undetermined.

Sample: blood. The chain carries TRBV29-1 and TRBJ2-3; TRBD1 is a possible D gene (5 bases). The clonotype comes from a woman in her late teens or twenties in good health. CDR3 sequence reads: CSVEQGFTDTQYF. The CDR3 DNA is TGCAGCGTTGAACAGGGTTTCACAGATACGCAGTATTTT.